This TCR beta chain came from a study of blood T cells in healthy people across ages. Study findings and constraints: There was a strong correlation between TCR beta diversity and naive T cell percentage.

For this clonotype: The target antigen is unknown.

Donors each provided 8 to 10 milliliters of peripheral blood. Looked up from germline, CDR1 is ENHRY and CDR2 is SYGVKD. V dropped 4 bases and J dropped 4; count of bases not matched to a gene: 2. This CDR3 has 16 amino acids. Together with a sample-barcoded 5' primer, a J-beta primer mix was included in a second PCR lasting about 7 to 12 cycles. Every cDNA was tagged by a template-switch adaptor with 12 random nucleotides. There were at least 3 million CDR3-containing paired-end reads obtained from each sample. TCRdb ran MiXCR on the 5' RACE reads and lists one entry per CDR3 protein. Among 790,000 or so distinct CDR3 sequences listed, around half were seen once.

Material for sequencing was blood. The chain is built from TRBV10-3 and TRBJ2-1; 15 bases match TRBD2. The sequence derives from a man of 80 years or more in good health. In DNA, the CDR3 is TGTGCCATCAGTGCGGGACTAGCGGGAGGATACAATGAGCAGTTCTTC. It encodes CAISAGLAGGYNEQFF.